The 7 T cell receptor beta chains listed next were all sequenced from one sample in a study of CD8+ T cells in alopecia areata (dated by TCRdb to the late 2010s). The library was obtained by the immunoSEQ multiplex PCR assay. To provide template for TCR sequencing, every sample had RNA extracted and reverse transcribed into cDNA. TCRdb obtained this table from immuneACCESS and retained in-frame rearrangements with V and J assigned. These tables miss some clones; where compared with another copy, unresolved V genes account for less than half of the shortfall, and the remainder is unexplained. The sample features over 100,000 clones, and none is a singleton. Roughly 21% of the sample comes from the top ten. Sequencing input: lesional skin. The receptors derive from a C3H/HeJ mouse with alopecia areata. The MHC haplotype for this mouse line is H2-k.

This clone has just a few counts. Gene names and germline refer to mouse. The CDR3 DNA, read in part, is TGTGCCAGCAGCACTGGGTTCTCCTAT. Residues: CASSTGFSY. The complete CDR3 protein is CASSTGFSYEQYF. This sequence joins TRBV13-1 and TRBJ2-7, with a tentative D call TRBD2 (6 bases). The read stops 4 residues short of the end of the CDR3; the missing end is completed from the germline J gene. CDR3 length: 13 amino acids. The germline V and J ends were trimmed by 5 bases and 0 bases, with 9 bases remaining between them. Per the germline V gene, CDR1 is NSHNY and CDR2 is SYGAGN.

This clone was picked up a small number of times. The genes and germline here are from mouse. The observed sequence ends 4 residues before the CDR3 terminus, with the missing tail filled in from the germline J gene. V and J are TRBV19 and TRBJ2-4, with 10 nucleotides matching TRBD1. Germline assignment: CDR1 FNHDT and CDR2 SITEND (reference sequence). The CDR3 has 14 residues. The CDR3: CASSSGQGKNTLYF. The CDR3 bases that were read are TGTGCCAGCAGTTCGGGACAGGGGAAAAAC.

This clone occurred many times. Gene names and germline refer to mouse. The part of the CDR3 DNA that was read is TGTGCCAGCAGTGGGGACAGGGATTAT. It is translated as CASSGDRDY. The complete CDR3 protein is CASSGDRDYEQYF. The chain couples TRBV13-1 to TRBJ2-7, with 9 positions matching TRBD1. Read coverage stops 4 residues before the CDR3 terminus; the germline J gene supplies the remainder. The CDR3 has 13 residues. CDR1 and CDR2 from the germline V gene are NSHNY and SYGAGN.

A few counts support this clone. Genes and germline come from the mouse. The read comes to an end 4 residues before the CDR3 does, leaving the germline J gene to fill in the end. The chain recombines TRBV13-3 with TRBJ2-5; D perhaps matches TRBD1 (5 bases). Germline lookup yields CDR1 NNHDY and CDR2 SYVADS. This CDR3 comprises 14 residues. CDR3 sequence: CASSDAGREDTQYF. The CDR3 bases that were read are TGTGCCAGCAGTGATGCAGGGAGAGAGGAC. The variable domain in full, with the rest retrieved from reference TRBV13-3 and TRBJ2-5, is EAAVTQSPRSKVAVTGGKVTLSCHQTNNHDYMYWYRQDTGHGLRLIHYSYVADSTEKGDIPDGYKASRPSQENFSLILELASLSQTAVYFCASSDAGREDTQYFGPGTRLLVL.

Notes on this clone: All gene names here are mouse names. The CDR3 end falls 4 residues outside the read, so it is completed with the germline J gene. V is TRBV13-3 and J is TRBJ2-5; no firm D call. CDR1 and CDR2 (germline): NNHDY, SYVADS. The CDR3 is 13 residues long. The CDR3 bases that were read are TGTGCCAGCAGCCGATTGAGGGAAGAC. Translation gives CASSRLRED. The whole CDR3 sequence reads CASSRLREDTQYF.

As for this clone: Gene names are the mouse ones. The read falls 4 residues short of the CDR3 end, and the missing part is taken from the germline J gene. The rearrangement uses TRBV19 and TRBJ1-4; TRBD1 is a possible D gene (6 bases). The CDR3 has 15 amino acids. Germline assignment: CDR1 FNHDT and CDR2 SITEND (reference sequence). V was clipped by 2 bases and J by 3 bases, with 11 bases between them. The CDR3 DNA, read in part, is TGTGCCAGCAGTATTTCGGACAGACCCAACGAA. Protein product: CASSISDRPNE. The full CDR3 protein reads CASSISDRPNERLFF.

This clone was seen many times. Gene names denote mouse genes. Read data end 4 residues before the CDR3 end; the end is taken from the germline J gene. The chain couples TRBV13-3 to TRBJ2-2; TRBD1 is a possible D gene (6 bases). The V and J ends lost 0 bases and 4 bases respectively, with 7 bases between them. CDR1 and CDR2 from the germline V gene are NNHDY and SYVADS. This CDR3 is 14 amino acids long. Incomplete CDR3 DNA: TGTGCCAGCAGTGATGACAGGGTCACCGGG. This gives the protein CASSDDRVTG. The whole CDR3 is CASSDDRVTGQLYF.